This T cell receptor (beta chain) appears in the sequencing data of a study of CD8+ T cells in alopecia areata. Overall study context: A 6-month off-drug phase came after tofacitinib, which had lasted 6 to 18 months. Percent affected scalp area, the SALT score, rated treated patients' severity.

Germline V CDR1 and CDR2: SGHAT, FQNNGV. Trimming took 1 base from V and 5 from J; bases not matched to a gene: 3. CDR3 length: 14 residues. Noted treatment: oral pan-JAK inhibitor, 5-10 mg twice daily. As the sequencing template, cDNA was produced by extracting RNA and reverse transcribing it. This table comes from immunoSEQ multiplex PCR, and its TCRdb copy is limited to in-frame clones, with some not included. Counted here are about 190,000 clones, around 60% occurring once; the ten biggest clones make up about 0.65%. The specimen comprised CD4+ T cells sorted from blood, sampled at week 4, from a patient treated with tofacitinib. The clonotype originates from a human donor with alopecia areata. The chain recombines TRBV11-2 with TRBJ2-7, with 9 bases aligning to TRBD1. The CDR3 nucleotides are TGTGCCAGCAGCTTAGGGACAGGGGTCCACGAGCAGTACTTC. Its translation is CASSLGTGVHEQYF. The full variable domain, rest sourced from reference TRBV11-2 and TRBJ2-7, is EAGVAQSPRYKIIEKRQSVAFWCNPISGHATLYWYQQILGQGPKLLIQFQNNGVVDDSQLPKDRFSAERLKGVDSTLKIQPAKLEDSAVYLCASSLGTGVHEQYFGPGTRLTVT.